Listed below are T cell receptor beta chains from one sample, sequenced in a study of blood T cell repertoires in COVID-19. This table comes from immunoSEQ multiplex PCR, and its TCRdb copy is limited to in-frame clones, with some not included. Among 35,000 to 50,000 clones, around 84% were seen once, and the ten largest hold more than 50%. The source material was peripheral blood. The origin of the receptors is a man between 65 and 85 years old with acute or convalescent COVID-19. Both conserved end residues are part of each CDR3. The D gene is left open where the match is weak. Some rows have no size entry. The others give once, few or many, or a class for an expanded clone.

cdr3_aa: CASSQAAGQRAEKLFF
cdr3_nt: TGTGCCAGCAGCCAAGCGGCCGGACAAAGGGCTGAAAAACTGTTTTTT
v_call: TRBV4-2
j_call: TRBJ1-4
d_call: .
clone_size: .

cdr3_aa: CASSLGSGGGEAFF
cdr3_nt: TGCGCCAGCAGCTTGGGCTCCGGCGGGGGTGAAGCTTTCTTT
v_call: TRBV5-1
j_call: TRBJ1-1
d_call: .
clone_size: .

cdr3_aa: CASSSPAAAGKLFF
cdr3_nt: TGTGCCAGCAGTTCCCCCGCGGCCGCTGGGAAACTGTTTTTT
v_call: TRBV28
j_call: TRBJ1-4
d_call: .
clone_size: few

cdr3_aa: CASSLVSGNEQYF
cdr3_nt: TGCGCCAGCAGCTTGGTTTCAGGGAACGAGCAGTACTTC
v_call: TRBV5-1
j_call: TRBJ2-7
d_call: .
clone_size: once

cdr3_aa: CASSLEPGDAQETQYF
cdr3_nt: TGCGCCAGCAGCTTGGAACCAGGGGACGCCCAAGAGACCCAGTACTTC
v_call: TRBV5-1
j_call: TRBJ2-5
d_call: .
clone_size: .

cdr3_aa: CASSSTGSNEQFF
cdr3_nt: TGTGCCAGCAGTTCAACAGGGTCCAATGAGCAGTTCTTC
v_call: TRBV7-9
j_call: TRBJ2-1
d_call: .
clone_size: .

cdr3_aa: CASSPVSSGVGETQYF
cdr3_nt: TGTGCCAGCAGCCCAGTTTCTAGCGGGGTGGGGGAGACCCAGTACTTC
v_call: TRBV7-2
j_call: TRBJ2-5
d_call: TRBD2
clone_size: .

cdr3_aa: CATTVQNEQYF
cdr3_nt: TGTGCCACCACGGTCCAAAACGAGCAGTACTTC
v_call: TRBV10-3
j_call: TRBJ2-7
d_call: .
clone_size: .

cdr3_aa: CASIAGTSGNSVQETQYF
cdr3_nt: TGCGCCAGCATCGCCGGGACTAGCGGGAACTCGGTGCAAGAGACCCAGTACTTC
v_call: TRBV5-1
j_call: TRBJ2-5
d_call: TRBD2
clone_size: once

cdr3_aa: CASSEFGAEAFF
cdr3_nt: TGTGCCAGCAGTGAATTCGGGGCTGAAGCTTTCTTT
v_call: TRBV6-1
j_call: TRBJ1-1
d_call: .
clone_size: .

cdr3_aa: CASRQAGDRGEQFF
cdr3_nt: TGTGCCAGCAGGCAAGCGGGAGATCGGGGTGAGCAGTTCTTC
v_call: TRBV28
j_call: TRBJ2-1
d_call: TRBD2
clone_size: .

cdr3_aa: CASSMRAGDTQYF
cdr3_nt: TGTGCCAGCTCAATGAGGGCAGGAGATACGCAGTATTTT
v_call: TRBV18
j_call: TRBJ2-3
d_call: .
clone_size: .

cdr3_aa: CASSFNVASGGNEQFF
cdr3_nt: TGTGCCAGCAGCTTTAATGTAGCGTCAGGTGGTAATGAGCAGTTCTTC
v_call: TRBV11-3
j_call: TRBJ2-1
d_call: .
clone_size: .

cdr3_aa: CASSLTGLAISPQHF
cdr3_nt: TGTGCCAGCAGTTTGACAGGACTCGCAATCTCGCCCCAGCATTTT
v_call: TRBV27
j_call: TRBJ1-5
d_call: .
clone_size: .

cdr3_aa: CASSLGTSKASGGEQFF
cdr3_nt: TGTGCCAGCAGCCTAGGGACTAGTAAGGCCTCCGGGGGTGAGCAGTTCTTC
v_call: TRBV3-1/TRBV3-2
j_call: TRBJ2-1
d_call: TRBD2
clone_size: .

cdr3_aa: CASSSGYSYEQYF
cdr3_nt: TGTGCCAGCAGCTCCGGTTACTCCTACGAGCAGTACTTC
v_call: TRBV6-5
j_call: TRBJ2-7
d_call: .
clone_size: .

cdr3_aa: CATSRDRGYEQYF
cdr3_nt: TGTGCCACCAGCAGGGACAGGGGCTACGAGCAGTACTTC
v_call: TRBV15
j_call: TRBJ2-7
d_call: TRBD1
clone_size: .

cdr3_aa: CASSLDTFSEQYF
cdr3_nt: TGTGCCAGCAGCTTAGACACCTTTAGCGAGCAGTACTTC
v_call: TRBV7-3
j_call: TRBJ2-7
d_call: .
clone_size: .

cdr3_aa: CASSEGQGANTIYF
cdr3_nt: TGTGCCAGCAGCGAGGGACAGGGCGCAAACACCATATATTTT
v_call: TRBV7-8
j_call: TRBJ1-3
d_call: TRBD1
clone_size: .

cdr3_aa: CASLGDMNTEAFF
cdr3_nt: TGTGCCAGCCTCGGGGATATGAACACTGAAGCTTTCTTT
v_call: TRBV6-5
j_call: TRBJ1-1
d_call: .
clone_size: .

cdr3_aa: CASTSTGWNTEAFF
cdr3_nt: TGTGCCAGCACCTCGACAGGGTGGAACACTGAAGCTTTCTTT
v_call: TRBV28
j_call: TRBJ1-1
d_call: TRBD1
clone_size: .

cdr3_aa: CASCGTGDTEAFF
cdr3_nt: TGTGCCAGCTGCGGGACAGGGGACACTGAAGCTTTCTTT
v_call: TRBV18
j_call: TRBJ1-1
d_call: TRBD1
clone_size: .

cdr3_aa: CASSLGTGGSSGANVLTF
cdr3_nt: TGCGCCAGCAGCTTGGGGACAGGGGGCTCTTCTGGGGCCAACGTCCTGACTTTC
v_call: TRBV5-1
j_call: TRBJ2-6
d_call: TRBD1
clone_size: .

cdr3_aa: CASSQVGDYEQYF
cdr3_nt: TGTGCCAGCAGCCAAGTGGGCGACTACGAGCAGTACTTC
v_call: TRBV3-1/TRBV3-2
j_call: TRBJ2-7
d_call: .
clone_size: .

cdr3_aa: CASSLETGHYGYTF
cdr3_nt: TGTGCCAGCAGTTTGGAGACAGGCCACTATGGCTACACCTTC
v_call: TRBV6-5
j_call: TRBJ1-2
d_call: .
clone_size: .

cdr3_aa: CASSQDLLAANTGELFF
cdr3_nt: TGTGCCAGCAGCCAAGATCTGCTAGCGGCTAACACCGGGGAGCTGTTTTTT
v_call: TRBV14
j_call: TRBJ2-2
d_call: TRBD2
clone_size: .

cdr3_aa: CATSRGDRGYNEQFF
cdr3_nt: TGTGCCACCAGCAGAGGGGACAGGGGATACAATGAGCAGTTCTTC
v_call: TRBV15
j_call: TRBJ2-1
d_call: TRBD1
clone_size: .